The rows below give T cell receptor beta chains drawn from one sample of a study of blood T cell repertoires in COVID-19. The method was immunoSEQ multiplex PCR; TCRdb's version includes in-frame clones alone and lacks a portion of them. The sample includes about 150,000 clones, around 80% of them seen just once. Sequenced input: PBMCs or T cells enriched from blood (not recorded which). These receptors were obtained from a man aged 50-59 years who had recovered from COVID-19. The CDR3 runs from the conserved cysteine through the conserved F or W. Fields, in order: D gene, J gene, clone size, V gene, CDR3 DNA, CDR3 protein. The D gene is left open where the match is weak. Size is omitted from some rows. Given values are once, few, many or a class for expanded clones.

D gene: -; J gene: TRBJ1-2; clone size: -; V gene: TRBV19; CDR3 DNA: TGTGCCAGTAGTCCTTCCATCGGGAAGGTTTCCTATGGCTACACCTTC; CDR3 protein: CASSPSIGKVSYGYTF
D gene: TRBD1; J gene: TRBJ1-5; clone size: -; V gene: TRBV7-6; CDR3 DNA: TGTGCCAGCAGCTTAGCAGGGGGCAGGGATCAGCCCCAGCATTTT; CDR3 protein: CASSLAGGRDQPQHF
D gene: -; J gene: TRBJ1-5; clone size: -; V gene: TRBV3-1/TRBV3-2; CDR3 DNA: TGTGCCAGCAGCCAAGCACAGCCGGAGGGCAATCAGCCCCAGCATTTT; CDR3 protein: CASSQAQPEGNQPQHF
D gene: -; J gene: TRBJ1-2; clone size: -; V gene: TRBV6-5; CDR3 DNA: TGTGCCAGCACCCACACGAGGAGACGGAATGGCTACACCTTC; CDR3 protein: CASTHTRRRNGYTF
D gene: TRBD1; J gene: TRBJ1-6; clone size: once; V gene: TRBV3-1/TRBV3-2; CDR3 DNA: TGTGCCAGCAGCGGCGGACAGGGGGCCCTGAATTCACCCCTCCACTTT; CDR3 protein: CASSGGQGALNSPLHF
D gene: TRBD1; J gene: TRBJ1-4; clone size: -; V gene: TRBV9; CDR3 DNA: TGTGCCAGCAGCGAGGGAGGACAGGGAGGGTCTAATGAAAAACTGTTTTTT; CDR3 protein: CASSEGGQGGSNEKLFF
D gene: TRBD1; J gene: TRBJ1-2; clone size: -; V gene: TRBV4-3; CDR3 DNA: TGCGCCAGCAGCCAAGAACCTCCGGGACAGGGGTATGGCTACACCTTC; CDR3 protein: CASSQEPPGQGYGYTF
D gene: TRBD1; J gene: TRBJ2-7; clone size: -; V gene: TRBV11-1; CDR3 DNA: TGTGCCAGCAACCCTCGGGACAGGGAACCCTACGAGCAGTACTTC; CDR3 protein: CASNPRDREPYEQYF
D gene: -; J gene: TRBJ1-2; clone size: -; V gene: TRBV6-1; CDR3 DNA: TGTGCCAGCAGTGAGGCAGTTAACTATGGCTACACCTTC; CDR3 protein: CASSEAVNYGYTF
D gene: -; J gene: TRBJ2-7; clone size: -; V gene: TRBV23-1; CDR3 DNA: TGCGCCAGCAGTCGCAAGAATCGGCGAGCGGTGAACTCCTACGAGCAGTACTTC; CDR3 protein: CASSRKNRRAVNSYEQYF
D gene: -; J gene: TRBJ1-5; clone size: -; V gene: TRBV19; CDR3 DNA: TGTGCCAGTAGTTCAGGGCGTGATCAGCCCCAGCATTTT; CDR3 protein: CASSSGRDQPQHF
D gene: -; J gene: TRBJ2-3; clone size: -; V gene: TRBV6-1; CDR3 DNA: TGTGCCAGCAGTGAACACTTTTTAACGGTTGCAGATACGCAGTATTTT; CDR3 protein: CASSEHFLTVADTQYF
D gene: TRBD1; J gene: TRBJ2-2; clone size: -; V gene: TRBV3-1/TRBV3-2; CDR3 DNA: TGTGCCAGCAGCTTACCGGGACAGGGGTCCGGGGAGCTGTTTTTT; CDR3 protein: CASSLPGQGSGELFF
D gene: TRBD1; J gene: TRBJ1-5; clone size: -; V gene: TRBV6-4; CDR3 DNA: TGTGCCAGCAGGACCCCCCGGGACAGGGGTCCTCAGCCCCAGCATTTT; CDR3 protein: CASRTPRDRGPQPQHF
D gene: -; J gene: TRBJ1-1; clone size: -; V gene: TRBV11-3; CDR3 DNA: TGTGCCAGCAGTTACGAAGTGGGGCCAACTCTAGAAGCTTTCTTT; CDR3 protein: CASSYEVGPTLEAFF